The rows below give T cell receptor beta chains drawn from one sample of a study of human T cells and chemical hapten exposure. Using its own MiXCR run on the RACE reads, TCRdb lists one record per CDR3 protein. The table includes tens of thousands of distinct CDR3 sequences, around 3% detected once. Here the sequenced sample was whole blood, taken in connection with sensitization to the hapten diphenylcyclopropenone (DPC). These receptors all stem from a man between 40 and 49 years old with alopecia areata. Some clones in this sample may be carry-over from other donors' samples. Both conserved end residues are part of each CDR3. The D gene is left open where the match is weak. The size entry is marked missing in some rows and otherwise reads once, few, many or a size class.

J gene: TRBJ1-5
clone size: many
V gene: TRBV28
D gene: TRBD1
CDR3 protein: CASSLDVTGVNQPQHF
CDR3 DNA: TGTGCCAGCAGTTTAGACGTGACAGGGGTCAATCAGCCCCAGCATTTT

J gene: TRBJ2-7
clone size: many
V gene: TRBV28
D gene: -
CDR3 protein: CASSLRSGYQYF
CDR3 DNA: TGTGCCAGCAGTTTACGGTCAGGCTACCAGTACTTC

J gene: TRBJ2-3
clone size: many
V gene: TRBV18
D gene: -
CDR3 protein: CASSLSAPATDTQYF
CDR3 DNA: TGTGCCAGCTCACTCTCTGCCCCCGCAACAGATACGCAGTATTTT

J gene: TRBJ2-4
clone size: many
V gene: TRBV6-1
D gene: -
CDR3 protein: CASSEVSALEDKNIQYF
CDR3 DNA: TGTGCCAGCAGTGAAGTTTCGGCGTTGGAGGACAAAAACATTCAGTACTTC

J gene: TRBJ2-7
clone size: many
V gene: TRBV5-6
D gene: TRBD1
CDR3 protein: CASSLDRGFSYEQYF
CDR3 DNA: TGTGCCAGCAGCTTGGACAGGGGTTTTTCCTACGAGCAGTACTTC

J gene: TRBJ2-4
clone size: many
V gene: TRBV5-1
D gene: -
CDR3 protein: CASSEDGGGLAKNIQYF
CDR3 DNA: TGCGCCAGCAGCGAAGATGGGGGGGGCCTAGCCAAAAACATTCAGTACTTC

J gene: TRBJ1-2
clone size: few
V gene: TRBV6-2/TRBV6-3
D gene: -
CDR3 protein: CASSYSNRVNGYTF
CDR3 DNA: TGTGCCAGCAGTTACTCGAACAGGGTAAATGGCTACACCTTC

J gene: TRBJ2-1
clone size: many
V gene: TRBV19
D gene: -
CDR3 protein: CASSGRIGYNEQFF
CDR3 DNA: TGTGCCAGTAGCGGAAGGATAGGGTACAATGAGCAGTTCTTC

J gene: TRBJ2-1
clone size: -
V gene: TRBV7-2
D gene: -
CDR3 protein: CASSSDWETNEQFF
CDR3 DNA: TGTGCCAGCAGCTCCGACTGGGAGACTAATGAGCAGTTCTTC

J gene: TRBJ2-5
clone size: many
V gene: TRBV27
D gene: -
CDR3 protein: CASSFGTSRQAQYF
CDR3 DNA: TGTGCCAGCAGTTTCGGGACTTCGAGACAGGCCCAGTACTTC

J gene: TRBJ2-7
clone size: many
V gene: TRBV18
D gene: TRBD2
CDR3 protein: CASSPRNGLAGDEQYF
CDR3 DNA: TGTGCCAGCTCACCAAGGAATGGGCTAGCGGGAGACGAGCAGTACTTC

J gene: TRBJ2-3
clone size: many
V gene: TRBV6-1
D gene: -
CDR3 protein: CASVGLTRTDTQYF
CDR3 DNA: TGTGCCAGCGTGGGGCTCACTCGCACAGATACGCAGTATTTT

J gene: TRBJ2-7
clone size: many
V gene: TRBV7-8
D gene: -
CDR3 protein: CASSLTGSSYEQYF
CDR3 DNA: TGTGCCAGCAGCTTGACGGGCTCCTCCTACGAGCAGTACTTC

J gene: TRBJ2-3
clone size: many
V gene: TRBV3-1
D gene: -
CDR3 protein: CASSTIATTSTDTQYF
CDR3 DNA: TGTGCCAGCAGCACAATAGCTACTACTAGCACAGATACGCAGTATTTT

J gene: TRBJ2-7
clone size: many
V gene: TRBV7-6
D gene: -
CDR3 protein: CASSLALGGPYEQYF
CDR3 DNA: TGTGCCAGCAGCTTAGCGCTCGGAGGGCCCTACGAGCAGTACTTC

J gene: TRBJ2-1
clone size: many
V gene: TRBV12-3/TRBV12-4
D gene: TRBD2
CDR3 protein: CASQLAGFHNEQFF
CDR3 DNA: TGTGCCAGCCAATTAGCGGGTTTCCACAATGAGCAGTTCTTC

J gene: TRBJ1-1
clone size: many
V gene: TRBV6-2/TRBV6-3
D gene: -
CDR3 protein: CASSYSQSTPVMNTEAFF
CDR3 DNA: TGTGCCAGCAGTTACTCGCAAAGTACCCCCGTGATGAACACTGAAGCTTTCTTT

J gene: TRBJ2-1
clone size: many
V gene: TRBV7-2
D gene: -
CDR3 protein: CASSLAGAGGGNEQFF
CDR3 DNA: TGTGCCAGCAGCTTAGCGGGGGCAGGAGGTGGGAATGAGCAGTTCTTC

J gene: TRBJ2-7
clone size: many
V gene: TRBV4-1
D gene: -
CDR3 protein: CASSQDHRDSYEQYF
CDR3 DNA: TGCGCCAGCAGCCAAGATCACCGCGACTCCTACGAGCAGTACTTC

J gene: TRBJ2-7
clone size: many
V gene: TRBV7-3
D gene: -
CDR3 protein: CASSLSGGEQYF
CDR3 DNA: TGTGCCAGCAGCTTAAGTGGGGGCGAGCAGTACTTC

J gene: TRBJ2-1
clone size: many
V gene: TRBV9
D gene: TRBD2
CDR3 protein: CASSLLGLAGGDEQFF
CDR3 DNA: TGTGCCAGCAGCCTCCTCGGACTAGCGGGAGGGGATGAGCAGTTCTTC

J gene: TRBJ2-3
clone size: many
V gene: TRBV20-1
D gene: TRBD2
CDR3 protein: CSARDLKAGGAPLGTDTQYF
CDR3 DNA: TGCAGTGCTAGAGATCTTAAAGCGGGAGGGGCCCCCCTAGGCACAGATACGCAGTATTTT

J gene: TRBJ2-1
clone size: many
V gene: TRBV30
D gene: -
CDR3 protein: CAWRGGSYEQFF
CDR3 DNA: TGTGCCTGGAGAGGGGGGAGCTATGAGCAGTTCTTC

J gene: TRBJ2-2
clone size: -
V gene: TRBV27
D gene: -
CDR3 protein: CASRARLGRGTGELFF
CDR3 DNA: TGTGCCAGCCGTGCCCGCTTGGGTAGGGGCACCGGGGAGCTGTTTTTT

J gene: TRBJ2-4
clone size: many
V gene: TRBV29-1
D gene: TRBD2
CDR3 protein: CSVAGLAGGNLRNIQYF
CDR3 DNA: TGCAGCGTTGCGGGACTAGCGGGAGGAAATTTGAGAAACATTCAGTACTTC

J gene: TRBJ2-2
clone size: -
V gene: TRBV3-1
D gene: -
CDR3 protein: CASSQAGPSTGELFF
CDR3 DNA: TGTGCCAGCAGCCAAGCGGGACCCTCCACCGGGGAGCTGTTTTTT

J gene: TRBJ2-3
clone size: many
V gene: TRBV20-1
D gene: TRBD2
CDR3 protein: CSARASVTSGRAGTSTDTQYF
CDR3 DNA: TGCAGTGCTAGAGCGTCGGTGACTAGCGGGAGGGCCGGAACTAGCACAGATACGCAGTATTTT

J gene: TRBJ2-7
clone size: many
V gene: TRBV4-2
D gene: TRBD1
CDR3 protein: CASSETGTYEQYF
CDR3 DNA: TGTGCCAGCAGCGAGACAGGGACCTACGAGCAGTACTTC

J gene: TRBJ1-2
clone size: few
V gene: TRBV18
D gene: TRBD1
CDR3 protein: CASSQTGINYGYTF
CDR3 DNA: TGTGCCAGCTCCCAGACAGGGATCAACTATGGCTACACCTTC

J gene: TRBJ1-2
clone size: many
V gene: TRBV27
D gene: -
CDR3 protein: CASSRSTANYGYTF
CDR3 DNA: TGTGCCAGCAGCCGATCGACAGCTAACTATGGCTACACCTTC

J gene: TRBJ1-1
clone size: few
V gene: TRBV14
D gene: -
CDR3 protein: CASSNLPRERTEAFF
CDR3 DNA: TGTGCCAGCAGCAACCTCCCCCGGGAGAGGACTGAAGCTTTCTTT

J gene: TRBJ2-3
clone size: many
V gene: TRBV7-2
D gene: -
CDR3 protein: CASSLGGVTDTQYF
CDR3 DNA: TGTGCCAGCAGCTTGGGGGGAGTCACAGATACGCAGTATTTT

J gene: TRBJ2-1
clone size: many
V gene: TRBV12-3/TRBV12-4
D gene: TRBD2
CDR3 protein: CASSPGSGTSGHNEQFF
CDR3 DNA: TGTGCCAGCAGTCCCGGCTCCGGGACTAGCGGGCACAATGAGCAGTTCTTC

J gene: TRBJ1-2
clone size: many
V gene: TRBV3-1
D gene: -
CDR3 protein: CASSQEIARGYTF
CDR3 DNA: TGTGCCAGCAGCCAAGAGATAGCGCGTGGCTACACCTTC

J gene: TRBJ1-2
clone size: many
V gene: TRBV13
D gene: TRBD1
CDR3 protein: CASSQRTGNYGYTF
CDR3 DNA: TGTGCCAGCAGCCAGAGGACAGGGAACTATGGCTACACCTTC

J gene: TRBJ2-7
clone size: many
V gene: TRBV29-1
D gene: TRBD1
CDR3 protein: CSVAGPPKSGTDSYEQYF
CDR3 DNA: TGCAGCGTTGCCGGCCCCCCCAAATCCGGGACAGACTCCTACGAGCAGTACTTC

J gene: TRBJ2-3
clone size: many
V gene: TRBV9
D gene: TRBD1
CDR3 protein: CASSRRQGPSTDTQYF
CDR3 DNA: TGTGCCAGCAGCCGACGACAGGGACCCAGCACAGATACGCAGTATTTT

J gene: TRBJ2-1
clone size: many
V gene: TRBV4-2
D gene: TRBD2
CDR3 protein: CASSQLSGRASHEQFF
CDR3 DNA: TGTGCCAGCAGCCAACTTAGCGGGAGGGCTAGCCATGAGCAGTTCTTC

J gene: TRBJ2-6
clone size: few
V gene: TRBV5-1
D gene: -
CDR3 protein: CASSLDLQGANVLTF
CDR3 DNA: TGCGCCAGCAGCTTGGACTTGCAGGGGGCCAACGTCCTGACTTTC

J gene: TRBJ1-1
clone size: many
V gene: TRBV7-9
D gene: TRBD1
CDR3 protein: CASSPGTGDGAFF
CDR3 DNA: TGTGCCAGCAGCCCTGGGACAGGGGATGGAGCTTTCTTT

J gene: TRBJ1-5
clone size: many
V gene: TRBV20-1
D gene: -
CDR3 protein: CSAIEGGNQPQHF
CDR3 DNA: TGCAGTGCTATAGAGGGCGGCAATCAGCCCCAGCATTTT

J gene: TRBJ2-7
clone size: many
V gene: TRBV28
D gene: -
CDR3 protein: CASSPPQERGQYF
CDR3 DNA: TGTGCCAGCAGCCCGCCTCAGGAAAGAGGGCAGTACTTC

J gene: TRBJ1-2
clone size: many
V gene: TRBV7-2
D gene: -
CDR3 protein: CASSLVSGADGYTF
CDR3 DNA: TGTGCCAGCAGCTTAGTGTCCGGCGCTGATGGCTACACCTTC

J gene: TRBJ2-5
clone size: -
V gene: TRBV5-4
D gene: -
CDR3 protein: CASSYGQKNQETQYF
CDR3 DNA: TGTGCCAGCAGCTACGGACAGAAGAACCAAGAGACCCAGTACTTC

J gene: TRBJ1-4
clone size: many
V gene: TRBV28
D gene: -
CDR3 protein: CASSLWAGLATNEKLFF
CDR3 DNA: TGTGCCAGCAGTTTATGGGCAGGGCTCGCAACTAATGAAAAACTGTTTTTT

J gene: TRBJ2-1
clone size: many
V gene: TRBV5-1
D gene: -
CDR3 protein: CASSPRTLYNEQFF
CDR3 DNA: TGCGCCAGCAGCCCGAGGACTTTATACAATGAGCAGTTCTTC

J gene: TRBJ2-3
clone size: many
V gene: TRBV28
D gene: TRBD2
CDR3 protein: CASSGRGPQRDTQYF
CDR3 DNA: TGTGCCAGCTCCGGGAGGGGCCCGCAGCGGGATACGCAGTATTTT

J gene: TRBJ2-3
clone size: -
V gene: TRBV6-5
D gene: TRBD2
CDR3 protein: CASSYLSGKSTDTQYF
CDR3 DNA: TGTGCCAGCAGTTACCTCAGCGGGAAAAGCACAGATACGCAGTATTTT

J gene: TRBJ2-7
clone size: many
V gene: TRBV4-1
D gene: -
CDR3 protein: CASRPQGSGEQYF
CDR3 DNA: TGCGCCAGCAGGCCTCAGGGTTCCGGCGAGCAGTACTTC